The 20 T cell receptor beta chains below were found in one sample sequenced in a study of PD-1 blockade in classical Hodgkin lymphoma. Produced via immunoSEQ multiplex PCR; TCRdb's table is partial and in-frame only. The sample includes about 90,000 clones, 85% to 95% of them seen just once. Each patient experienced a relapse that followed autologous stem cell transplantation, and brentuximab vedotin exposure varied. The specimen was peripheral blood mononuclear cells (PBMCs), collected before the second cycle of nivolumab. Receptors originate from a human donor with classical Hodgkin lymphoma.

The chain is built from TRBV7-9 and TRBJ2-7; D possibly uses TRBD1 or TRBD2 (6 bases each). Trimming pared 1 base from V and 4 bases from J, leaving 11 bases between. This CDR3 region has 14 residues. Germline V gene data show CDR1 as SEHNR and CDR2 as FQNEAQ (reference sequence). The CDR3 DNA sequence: TGTGCCAGCAGCTTAGGAGGGGGGCCTTACGAGCAGTACTTC. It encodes CASSLGGGPYEQYF.

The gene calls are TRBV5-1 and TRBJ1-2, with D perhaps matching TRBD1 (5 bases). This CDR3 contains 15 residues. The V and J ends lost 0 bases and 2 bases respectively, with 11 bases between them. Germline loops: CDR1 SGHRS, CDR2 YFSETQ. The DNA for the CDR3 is TGCGCCAGCAGCTTGGCCGGGGCGGAAAACTATGGCTACACCTTC. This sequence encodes CASSLAGAENYGYTF.

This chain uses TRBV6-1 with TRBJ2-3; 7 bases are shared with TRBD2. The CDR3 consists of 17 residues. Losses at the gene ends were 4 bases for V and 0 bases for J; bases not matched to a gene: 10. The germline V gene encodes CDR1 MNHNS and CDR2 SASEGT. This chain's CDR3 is CASSVRRGDYSTDTQYF. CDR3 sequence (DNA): TGTGCCAGCAGTGTACGACGCGGGGACTATAGCACAGATACGCAGTATTTT.

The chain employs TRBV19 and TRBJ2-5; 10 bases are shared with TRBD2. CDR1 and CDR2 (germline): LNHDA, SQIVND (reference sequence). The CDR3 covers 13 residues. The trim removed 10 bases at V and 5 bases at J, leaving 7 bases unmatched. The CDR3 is CATSGLALETQYF. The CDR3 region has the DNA TGTGCCACCTCGGGACTAGCGTTGGAGACCCAGTACTTC.

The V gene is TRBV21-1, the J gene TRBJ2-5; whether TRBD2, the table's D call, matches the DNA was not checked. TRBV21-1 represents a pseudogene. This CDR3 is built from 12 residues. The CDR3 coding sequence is TGTGCCAGCACCGACTACAAAGAGACCCAGTACTTC. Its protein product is CASTDYKETQYF.

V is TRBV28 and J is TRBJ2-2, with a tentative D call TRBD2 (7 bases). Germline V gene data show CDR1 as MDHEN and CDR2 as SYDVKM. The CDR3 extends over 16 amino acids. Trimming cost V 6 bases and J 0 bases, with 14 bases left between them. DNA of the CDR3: TGTGCCAGCAGGCCTACAGGGAGGGCGAACACCGGGGAGCTGTTTTTT. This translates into CASRPTGRANTGELFF.

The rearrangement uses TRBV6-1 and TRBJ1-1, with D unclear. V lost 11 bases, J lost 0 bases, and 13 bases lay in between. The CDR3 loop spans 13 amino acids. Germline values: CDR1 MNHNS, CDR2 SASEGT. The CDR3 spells CALRLKLNTEAFF. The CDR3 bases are TGTGCCCTAAGACTAAAATTGAACACTGAAGCTTTCTTT.

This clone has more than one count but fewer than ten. The CDR3 protein is CAIRAPGQGGYGYTF. The CDR3 DNA reads TGTGCCATCAGGGCCCCTGGACAGGGGGGCTATGGCTACACCTTC. J is TRBJ1-2 and V is TRBV10-3; 10 nucleotides align to TRBD1. V lost 6 bases and J lost 4; bases outside the gene matches: 8. The CDR3 covers 15 residues. Germline V gene lookup returns CDR1 ENHRY and CDR2 SYGVKD.

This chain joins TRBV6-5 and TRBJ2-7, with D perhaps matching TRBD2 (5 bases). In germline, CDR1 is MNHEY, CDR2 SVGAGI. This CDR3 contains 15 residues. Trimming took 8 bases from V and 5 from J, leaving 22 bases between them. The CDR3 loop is CASLDVGRGSHEQYF. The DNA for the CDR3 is TGTGCCAGCCTGGATGTGGGGAGAGGCAGCCACGAGCAGTACTTC.

CDR3 in amino acids: CSAQPKNIQYF. As DNA, the CDR3 is TGCAGTGCGCAGCCAAAAAACATTCAGTACTTC. The chain uses TRBV20-1 and TRBJ2-4; no clear D. Germline V CDR1 and CDR2: DFQATT, SNEGSKA (reference sequence). Trimming pared 6 bases from V and 4 bases from J, leaving 7 bases between. The CDR3 length is 11 residues.

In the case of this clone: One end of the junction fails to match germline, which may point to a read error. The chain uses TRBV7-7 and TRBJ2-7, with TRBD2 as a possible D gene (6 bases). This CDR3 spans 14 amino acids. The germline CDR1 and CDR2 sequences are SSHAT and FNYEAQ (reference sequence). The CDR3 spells CASSPGSLSYEQYF. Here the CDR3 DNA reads TGTGCTAGCAGCCCCGGGAGTCTATCCTACGAGCAGTACTTC.

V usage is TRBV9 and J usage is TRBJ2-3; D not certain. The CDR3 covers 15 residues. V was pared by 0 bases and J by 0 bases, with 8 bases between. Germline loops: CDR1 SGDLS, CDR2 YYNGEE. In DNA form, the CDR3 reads TGTGCCAGCAGCGTAGATGTTCTCAGCACAGATACGCAGTATTTT. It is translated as CASSVDVLSTDTQYF.

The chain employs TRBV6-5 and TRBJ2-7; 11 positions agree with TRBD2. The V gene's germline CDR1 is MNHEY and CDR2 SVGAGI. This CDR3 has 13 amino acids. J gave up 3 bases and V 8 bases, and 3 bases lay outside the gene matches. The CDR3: CASHTSGSYEQYF. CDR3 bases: TGTGCCAGCCACACTAGCGGGAGCTACGAGCAGTACTTC.

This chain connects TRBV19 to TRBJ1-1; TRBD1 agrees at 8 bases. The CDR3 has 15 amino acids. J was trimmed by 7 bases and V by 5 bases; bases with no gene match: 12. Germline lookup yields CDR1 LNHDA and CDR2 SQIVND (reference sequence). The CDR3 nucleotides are TGTGCCAGTAGTTCAGGGGGCCTAGGGGCCTTTGAAGCTTTCTTT. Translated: CASSSGGLGAFEAFF.

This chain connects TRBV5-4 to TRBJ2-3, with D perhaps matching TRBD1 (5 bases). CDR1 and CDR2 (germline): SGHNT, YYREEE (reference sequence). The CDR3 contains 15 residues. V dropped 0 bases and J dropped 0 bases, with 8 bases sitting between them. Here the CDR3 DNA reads TGTGCCAGCAGCTTGGACGGACATAGCACAGATACGCAGTATTTT. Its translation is CASSLDGHSTDTQYF. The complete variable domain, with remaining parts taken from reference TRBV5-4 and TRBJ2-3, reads ETGVTQSPTHLIKTRGQQVTLRCSSQSGHNTVSWYQQALGQGPQFIFQYYREEENGRGNFPPRFSGLQFPNYSSELNVNALELDDSALYLCASSLDGHSTDTQYFGPGTRLTVL.

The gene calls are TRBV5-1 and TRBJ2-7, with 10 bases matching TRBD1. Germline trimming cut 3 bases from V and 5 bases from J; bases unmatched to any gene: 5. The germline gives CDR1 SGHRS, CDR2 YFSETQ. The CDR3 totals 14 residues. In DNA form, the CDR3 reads TGCGCCAGCAGCTCGGGACAGGGGATCAACGAGCAGTACTTC. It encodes CASSSGQGINEQYF.

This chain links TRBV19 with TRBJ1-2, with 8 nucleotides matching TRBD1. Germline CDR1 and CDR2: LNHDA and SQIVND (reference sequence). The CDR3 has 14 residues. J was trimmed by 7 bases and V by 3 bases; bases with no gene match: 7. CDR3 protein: CASSIPGTGTGYTF. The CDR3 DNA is TGTGCCAGTAGTATCCCCGGGACAGGCACTGGCTACACCTTC.

The chain's CDR3 is CARSSGLNTEAFF. CDR3 DNA: TGTGCCAGGAGTTCTGGATTGAACACTGAAGCTTTCTTT. The chain couples TRBV21-1 to TRBJ1-1. TRBV21-1 corresponds to a pseudogene. The CDR3 loop spans 13 amino acids.

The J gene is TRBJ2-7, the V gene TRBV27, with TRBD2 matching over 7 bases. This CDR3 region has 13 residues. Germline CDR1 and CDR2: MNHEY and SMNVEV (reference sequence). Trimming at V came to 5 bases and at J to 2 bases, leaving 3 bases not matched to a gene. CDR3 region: CASSPAGTYEQYF. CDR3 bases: TGTGCCAGCAGTCCAGCGGGAACCTACGAGCAGTACTTC.

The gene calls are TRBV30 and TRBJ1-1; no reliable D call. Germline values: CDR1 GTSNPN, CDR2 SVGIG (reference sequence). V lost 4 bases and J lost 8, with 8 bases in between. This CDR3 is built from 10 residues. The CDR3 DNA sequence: TGTGCCTGGAAATCTCACGAAGCTTTCTTT. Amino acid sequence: CAWKSHEAFF.